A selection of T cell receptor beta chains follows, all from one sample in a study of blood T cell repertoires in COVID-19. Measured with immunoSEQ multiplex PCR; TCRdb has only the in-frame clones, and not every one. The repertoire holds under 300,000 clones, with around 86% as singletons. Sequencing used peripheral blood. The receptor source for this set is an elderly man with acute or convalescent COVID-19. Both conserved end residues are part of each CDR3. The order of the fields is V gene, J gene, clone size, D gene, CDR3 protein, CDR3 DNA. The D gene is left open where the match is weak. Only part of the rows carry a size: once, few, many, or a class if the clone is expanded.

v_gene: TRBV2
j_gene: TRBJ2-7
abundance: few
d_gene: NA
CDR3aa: CASSYRVFYEQYF
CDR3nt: TGTGCCAGCAGTTACAGGGTATTCTACGAGCAGTACTTC

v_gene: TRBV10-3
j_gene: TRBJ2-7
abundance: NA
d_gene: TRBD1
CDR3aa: CAIRTGTGGYEQYF
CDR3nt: TGTGCCATCCGTACCGGGACAGGGGGCTACGAGCAGTACTTC

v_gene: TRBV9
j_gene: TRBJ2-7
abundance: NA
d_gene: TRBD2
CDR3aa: CASSRGLAGGTYEQYF
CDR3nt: TGTGCCAGCAGCCGGGGACTAGCGGGAGGAACCTACGAGCAGTACTTC

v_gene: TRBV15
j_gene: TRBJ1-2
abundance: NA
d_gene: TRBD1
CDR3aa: CATSRGGQGRGYGYTF
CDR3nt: TGTGCCACCAGCAGAGGTGGACAGGGGAGGGGGTATGGCTACACCTTC

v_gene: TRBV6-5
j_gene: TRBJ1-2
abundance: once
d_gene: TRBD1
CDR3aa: CASSSTGAGYGYTF
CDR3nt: TGTGCCAGCAGTTCGACAGGGGCGGGCTATGGCTACACCTTC

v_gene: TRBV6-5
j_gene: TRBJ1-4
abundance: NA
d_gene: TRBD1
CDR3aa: CASRPPGDRKLFF
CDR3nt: TGTGCCAGCAGGCCCCCAGGGGACAGAAAACTGTTTTTT

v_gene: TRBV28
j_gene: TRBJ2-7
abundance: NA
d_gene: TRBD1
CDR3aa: CASRGATGIAYEQYF
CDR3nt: TGTGCCAGCAGGGGAGCGACAGGGATTGCGTACGAGCAGTACTTC

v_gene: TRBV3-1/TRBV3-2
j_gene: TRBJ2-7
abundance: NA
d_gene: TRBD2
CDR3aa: CASSQLAGVYEQYF
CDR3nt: TGTGCCAGCAGCCAACTAGCGGGGGTTTACGAGCAGTACTTC

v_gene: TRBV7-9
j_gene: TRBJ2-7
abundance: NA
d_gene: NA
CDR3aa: CASSLRAGDYEQYF
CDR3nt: TGTGCCAGCAGCTTAAGGGCAGGGGACTACGAGCAGTACTTC

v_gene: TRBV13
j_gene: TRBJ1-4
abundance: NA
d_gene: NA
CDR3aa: CASSFGNGKLFF
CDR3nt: TGTGCCAGCAGCTTCGGGAACGGAAAACTGTTTTTT

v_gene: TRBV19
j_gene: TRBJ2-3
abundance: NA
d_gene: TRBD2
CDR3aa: CASSTERGGPADTQYF
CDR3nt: TGTGCCAGTAGTACGGAGCGGGGGGGCCCCGCAGATACGCAGTATTTT

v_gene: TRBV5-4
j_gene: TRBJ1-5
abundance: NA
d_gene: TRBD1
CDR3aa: CASSLDRGVNQPQHF
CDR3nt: TGTGCCAGCAGCTTGGACAGGGGGGTCAATCAGCCCCAGCATTTT

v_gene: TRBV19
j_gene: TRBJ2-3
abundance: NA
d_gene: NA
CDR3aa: CASKLEKLTDTQYF
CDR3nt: TGTGCCAGTAAGCTGGAGAAACTCACAGATACGCAGTATTTT

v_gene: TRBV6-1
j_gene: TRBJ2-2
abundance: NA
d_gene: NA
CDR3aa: CASSEILGTATGELFF
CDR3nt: TGTGCCAGCAGTGAAATACTCGGTACAGCCACCGGGGAGCTGTTTTTT

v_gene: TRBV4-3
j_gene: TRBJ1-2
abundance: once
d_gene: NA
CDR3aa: CASSPTRGGSYGYTF
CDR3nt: TGCGCCAGCAGCCCTACTAGGGGGGGTTCCTATGGCTACACCTTC

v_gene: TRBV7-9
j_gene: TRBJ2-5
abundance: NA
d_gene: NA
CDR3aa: CASSRGQTQETQYF
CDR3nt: TGTGCCAGCAGCCGCGGACAGACCCAAGAGACCCAGTACTTC

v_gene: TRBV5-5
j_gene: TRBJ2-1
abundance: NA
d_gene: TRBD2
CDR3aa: CASSRRATSGGYNEQFF
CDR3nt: TGTGCCAGCAGCCGGAGAGCGACTAGCGGGGGTTACAATGAGCAGTTCTTC

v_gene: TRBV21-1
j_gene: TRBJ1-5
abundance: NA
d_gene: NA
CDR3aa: CASSSKLPHSNQPQHF
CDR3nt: TGTGCCAGCAGCTCCAAGCTTCCCCATAGCAATCAGCCCCAGCATTTT

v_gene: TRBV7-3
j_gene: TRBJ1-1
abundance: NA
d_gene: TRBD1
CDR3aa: CASSPTGGTEAFF
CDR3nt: TGTGCCAGCAGCCCGACAGGGGGCACTGAAGCTTTCTTT

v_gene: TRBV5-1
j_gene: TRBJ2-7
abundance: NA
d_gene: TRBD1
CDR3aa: CASSHQGELPDEQYF
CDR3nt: TGCGCCAGCAGTCATCAGGGGGAGTTACCGGACGAGCAGTACTTC

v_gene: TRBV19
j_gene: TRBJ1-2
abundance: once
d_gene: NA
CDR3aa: CASSPPGRPLGGGYTF
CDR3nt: TGTGCCAGTAGCCCTCCCGGCAGGCCCTTAGGGGGAGGCTACACCTTC

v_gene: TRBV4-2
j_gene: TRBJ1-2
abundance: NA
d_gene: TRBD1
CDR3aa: CASSQGQGGGYTF
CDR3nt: TGTGCCAGCAGCCAAGGACAGGGCGGCGGCTACACCTTC

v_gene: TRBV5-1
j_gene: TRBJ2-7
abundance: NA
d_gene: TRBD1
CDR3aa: CASSLESGGRYEQYF
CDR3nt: TGCGCCAGCAGCTTGGAGTCAGGGGGCCGCTACGAGCAGTACTTC

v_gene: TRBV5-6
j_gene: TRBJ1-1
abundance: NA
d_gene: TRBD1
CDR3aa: CASSLFDREDTEAFF
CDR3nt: TGTGCCAGCAGCCTTTTCGACAGGGAAGACACTGAAGCTTTCTTT

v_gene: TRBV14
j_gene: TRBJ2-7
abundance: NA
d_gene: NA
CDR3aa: CASSQEVGTRGEQYF
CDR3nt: TGTGCCAGCAGCCAAGAAGTAGGAACTAGAGGCGAGCAGTACTTC

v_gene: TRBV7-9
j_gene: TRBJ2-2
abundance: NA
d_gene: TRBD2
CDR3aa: CASRDPGLAGISTGELFF
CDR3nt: TGTGCCAGCAGGGATCCGGGACTAGCGGGAATTAGCACCGGGGAGCTGTTTTTT

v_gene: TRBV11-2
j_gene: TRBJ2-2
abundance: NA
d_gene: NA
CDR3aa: CASSPFQTGELFF
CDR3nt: TGTGCCAGCAGTCCCTTTCAGACCGGGGAGCTGTTTTTT

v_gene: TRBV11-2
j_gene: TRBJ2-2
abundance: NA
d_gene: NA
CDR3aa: CASSLVMSAGELFF
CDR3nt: TGTGCCAGCAGCTTAGTAATGAGCGCCGGGGAGCTGTTTTTT

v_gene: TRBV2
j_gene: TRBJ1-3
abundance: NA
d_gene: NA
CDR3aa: CASTLPGSSGNTIYF
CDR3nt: TGTGCCAGCACCCTTCCGGGGAGCTCTGGAAACACCATATATTTT